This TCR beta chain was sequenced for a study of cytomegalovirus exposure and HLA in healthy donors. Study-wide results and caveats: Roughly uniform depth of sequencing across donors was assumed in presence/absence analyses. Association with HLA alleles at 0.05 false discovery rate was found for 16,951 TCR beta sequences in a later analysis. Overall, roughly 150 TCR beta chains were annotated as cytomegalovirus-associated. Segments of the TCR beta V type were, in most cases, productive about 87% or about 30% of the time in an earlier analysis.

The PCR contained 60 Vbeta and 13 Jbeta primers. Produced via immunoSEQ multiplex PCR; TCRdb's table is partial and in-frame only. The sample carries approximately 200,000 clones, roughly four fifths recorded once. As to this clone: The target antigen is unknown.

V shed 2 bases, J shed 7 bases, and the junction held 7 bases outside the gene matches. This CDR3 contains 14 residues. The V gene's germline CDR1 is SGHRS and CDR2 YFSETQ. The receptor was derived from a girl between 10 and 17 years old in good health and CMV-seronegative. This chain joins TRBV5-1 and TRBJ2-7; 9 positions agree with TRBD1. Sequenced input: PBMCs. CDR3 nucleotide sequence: TGCGCCAGCAGCTTACAGGGGGCGCCTGGGGAGCAGTACTTC. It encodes CASSLQGAPGEQYF.